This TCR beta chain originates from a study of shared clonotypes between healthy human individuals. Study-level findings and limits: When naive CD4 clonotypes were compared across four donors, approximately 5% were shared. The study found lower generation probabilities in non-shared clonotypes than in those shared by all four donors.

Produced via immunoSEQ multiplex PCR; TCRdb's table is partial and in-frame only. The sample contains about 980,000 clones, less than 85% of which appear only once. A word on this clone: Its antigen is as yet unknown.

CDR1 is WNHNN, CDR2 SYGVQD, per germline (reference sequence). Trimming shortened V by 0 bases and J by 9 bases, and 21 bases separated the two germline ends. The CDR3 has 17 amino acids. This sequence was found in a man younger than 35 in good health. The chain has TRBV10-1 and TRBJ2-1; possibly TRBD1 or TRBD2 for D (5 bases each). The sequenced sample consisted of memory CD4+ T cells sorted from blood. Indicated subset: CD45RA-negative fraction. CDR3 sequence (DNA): TGCGCCAGCAGTGAGTCGGGGAGATGGGACGCCCAAGGTGAGCAGTTCTTC. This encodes CASSESGRWDAQGEQFF.